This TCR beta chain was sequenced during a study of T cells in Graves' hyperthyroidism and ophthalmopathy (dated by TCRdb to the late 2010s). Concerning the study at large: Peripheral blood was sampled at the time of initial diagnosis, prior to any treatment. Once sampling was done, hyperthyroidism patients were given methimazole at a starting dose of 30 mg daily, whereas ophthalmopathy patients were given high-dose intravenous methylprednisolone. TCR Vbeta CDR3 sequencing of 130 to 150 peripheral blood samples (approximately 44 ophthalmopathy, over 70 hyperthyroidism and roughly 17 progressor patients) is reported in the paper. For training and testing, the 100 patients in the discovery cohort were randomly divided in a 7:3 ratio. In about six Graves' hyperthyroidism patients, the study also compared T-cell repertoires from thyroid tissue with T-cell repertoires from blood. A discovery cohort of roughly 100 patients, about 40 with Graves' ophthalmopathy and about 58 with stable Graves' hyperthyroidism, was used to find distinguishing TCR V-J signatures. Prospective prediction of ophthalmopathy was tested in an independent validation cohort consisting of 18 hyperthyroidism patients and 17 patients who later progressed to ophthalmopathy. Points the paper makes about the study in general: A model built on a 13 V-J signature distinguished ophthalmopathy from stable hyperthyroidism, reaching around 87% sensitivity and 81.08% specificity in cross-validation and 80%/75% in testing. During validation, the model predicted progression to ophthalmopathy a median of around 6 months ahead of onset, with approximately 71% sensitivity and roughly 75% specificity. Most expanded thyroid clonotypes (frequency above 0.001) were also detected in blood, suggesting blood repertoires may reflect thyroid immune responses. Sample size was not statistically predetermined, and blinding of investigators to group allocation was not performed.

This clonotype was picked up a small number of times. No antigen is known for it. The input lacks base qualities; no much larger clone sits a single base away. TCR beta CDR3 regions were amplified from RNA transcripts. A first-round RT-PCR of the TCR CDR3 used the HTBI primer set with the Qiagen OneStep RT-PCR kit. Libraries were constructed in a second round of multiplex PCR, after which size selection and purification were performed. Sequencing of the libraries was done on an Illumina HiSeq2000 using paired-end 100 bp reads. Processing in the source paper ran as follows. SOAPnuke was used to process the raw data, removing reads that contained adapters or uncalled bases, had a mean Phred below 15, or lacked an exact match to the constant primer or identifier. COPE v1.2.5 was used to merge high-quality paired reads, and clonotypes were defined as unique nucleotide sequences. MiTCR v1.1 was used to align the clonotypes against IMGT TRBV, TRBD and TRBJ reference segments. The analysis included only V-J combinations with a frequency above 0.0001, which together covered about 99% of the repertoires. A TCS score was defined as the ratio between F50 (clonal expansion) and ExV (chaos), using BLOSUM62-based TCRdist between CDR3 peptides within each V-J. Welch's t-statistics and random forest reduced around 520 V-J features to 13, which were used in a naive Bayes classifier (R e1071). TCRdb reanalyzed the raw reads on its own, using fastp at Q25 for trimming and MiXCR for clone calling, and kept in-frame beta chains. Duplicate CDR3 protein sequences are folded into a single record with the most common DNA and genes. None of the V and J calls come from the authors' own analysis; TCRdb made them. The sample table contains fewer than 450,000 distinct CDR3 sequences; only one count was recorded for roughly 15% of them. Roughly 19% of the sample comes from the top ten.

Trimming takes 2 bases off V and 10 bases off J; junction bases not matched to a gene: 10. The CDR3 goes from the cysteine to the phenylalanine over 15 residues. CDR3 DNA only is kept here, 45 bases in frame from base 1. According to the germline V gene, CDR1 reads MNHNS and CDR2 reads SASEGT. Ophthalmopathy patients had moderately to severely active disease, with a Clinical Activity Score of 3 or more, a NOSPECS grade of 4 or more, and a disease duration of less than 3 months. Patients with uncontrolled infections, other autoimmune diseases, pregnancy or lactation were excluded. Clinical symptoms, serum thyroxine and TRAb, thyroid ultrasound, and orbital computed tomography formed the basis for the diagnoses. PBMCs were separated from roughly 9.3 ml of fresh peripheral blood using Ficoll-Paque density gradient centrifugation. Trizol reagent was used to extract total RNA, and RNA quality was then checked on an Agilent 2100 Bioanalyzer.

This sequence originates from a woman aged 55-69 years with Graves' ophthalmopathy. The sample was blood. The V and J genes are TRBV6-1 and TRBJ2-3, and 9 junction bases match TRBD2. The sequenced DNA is TGTGCCAGCAGTGAAATGACTAGCGGAGGCGGGGCGCAGTATTTT. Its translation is CASSEMTSGGGAQYF.